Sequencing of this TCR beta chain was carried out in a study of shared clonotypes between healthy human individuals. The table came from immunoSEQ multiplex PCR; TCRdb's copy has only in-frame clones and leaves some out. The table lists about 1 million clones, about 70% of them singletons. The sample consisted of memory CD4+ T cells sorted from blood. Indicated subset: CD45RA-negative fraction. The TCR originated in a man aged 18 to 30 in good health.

CDR3 loop: CASSETGTGTLSLHF. The CDR3 DNA is TGTGCCAGCAGTGAAACCGGGACAGGGACGTTATCCCTCCACTTT. This chain joins TRBV27 and TRBJ1-6; 9 bases match TRBD1. Germline V CDR1 and CDR2: MNHEY, SMNVEV (reference sequence). There are 15 residues in the CDR3. V trimming: 5 bases; J trimming: 14 bases; junction bases outside the gene matches: 13.